This T cell receptor beta chain was found in a study of T-cell reconstitution after alpha-beta-depleted transplantation in children. General observations from the study: Reportedly, only several hundred clones from non-depleted graft cells drove alpha-beta T-cell counts at about two months. Newly produced T cells mostly provided counts and TCRbeta diversity after one year, as hyperexpanded clones declined. From surviving recipient T cells and thymic progenitors came the high day-60 TCRbeta diversity observed in some patients.

Trimming removed 5 bases at V and 3 bases at J, with 13 bases between. This CDR3 has 14 amino acids. This clonotype was detected ten times or more. Its antigen is unknown. Preparation of the TCRbeta library used unique molecular identifiers. Via MiXCR, TCRdb re-called the PCR reads, giving one row per CDR3 protein. The data show over 150,000 distinct CDR3 sequences, approximately 6.9% seen once. The chain carries TRBV12-3 or TRBV12-4 and TRBJ1-2; D is possibly TRBD1 (6 bases). The specimen was PBMCs, collected before TCRalphabeta/CD19-depleted stem cell transplant. The receptor's source is a boy aged 2-9 years with acute lymphoblastic leukemia, due to receive a stem cell transplant. CDR3 sequence reads: CASSPLQGDYGYTF. CDR3 nucleotide sequence: TGTGCCAGCAGTCCGTTACAGGGAGACTATGGCTACACCTTC.